Below are 2 T cell receptor beta chains sequenced from a single sample in a study of regulatory T cells in long-lasting Graves disease. For TCR beta, libraries came from iRepertoire HTBI primers and Arm-PCR of CDR3 regions. TCRdb re-called the multiplex PCR reads through MiXCR, storing one row per CDR3 protein. The repertoire holds a few hundred thousand distinct CDR3 sequences, with roughly 18% as singletons. Time point defined: newly diagnosed GD, antithyroid drugs for less than 3 months. Construction of the TCR library relied on RNA isolated from PBMCs. This sample comprised peripheral blood mononuclear cells (PBMCs), obtained at new diagnosis, from a patient treated with antithyroid drugs. All receptors come from a female donor with Graves disease.

This clonotype was seen many times. V and J are TRBV9 and TRBJ2-6; TRBD1 matches 10 bases. Germline trimming cut 4 bases from V and 0 bases from J; bases unmatched to any gene: 7. The CDR3 runs to 18 residues. Germline assignment: CDR1 SGDLS and CDR2 YYNGEE. CDR3 coding DNA: TGTGCCAGCAGCCCTGCCGGGACAGGGGCCTCTGGGGCCAACGTCCTGACTTTC. It codes for CASSPAGTGASGANVLTF. The full variable domain, in which reference TRBV9 and TRBJ2-6 provide the parts outside the CDR3, is DSGVTQTPKHLITATGQRVTLRCSPRSGDLSVYWYQQSLDQGLQFLIQYYNGEERAKGNILERFSAQQFPDLHSELNLSSLELGDSALYFCASSPAGTGASGANVLTFGAGSRLTVL.

The chain uses TRBV7-9 and TRBJ2-1; tentatively, D is TRBD2 (5 bases). Germline lookup yields CDR1 SEHNR and CDR2 FQNEAQ (reference sequence). V dropped 0 bases and J dropped 8 bases, with 11 bases sitting between them. There are 14 residues in the CDR3. The CDR3 loop is CASSLAEARDEQFF. In DNA, the CDR3 is TGTGCCAGCAGCTTAGCCGAAGCGAGGGATGAGCAGTTCTTC.